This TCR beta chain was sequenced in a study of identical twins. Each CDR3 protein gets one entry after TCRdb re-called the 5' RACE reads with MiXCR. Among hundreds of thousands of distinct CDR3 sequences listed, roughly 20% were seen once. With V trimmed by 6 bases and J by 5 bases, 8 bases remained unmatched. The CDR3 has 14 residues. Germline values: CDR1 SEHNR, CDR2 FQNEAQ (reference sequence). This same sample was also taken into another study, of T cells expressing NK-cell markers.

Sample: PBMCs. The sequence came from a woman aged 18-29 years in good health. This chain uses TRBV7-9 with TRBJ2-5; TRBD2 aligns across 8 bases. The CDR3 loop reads CASSKSGRGETQYF. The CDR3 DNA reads TGTGCCAGCAGTAAAAGCGGGAGAGGGGAGACCCAGTACTTC.